These 9 T cell receptor beta chains were all obtained from the same sample, sequenced in a study of CD8 T cells in ankylosing spondylitis. Study-level results: Apparently characteristic of ankylosing spondylitis blood was a TCR beta motif (eight highly homologous variants).

TCRdb ran MiXCR on the 5' RACE reads and lists one entry per CDR3 protein. Of roughly 440,000 distinct CDR3 sequences in the sample, under 20% are singletons; the top ten hold approximately 0.97%. These TCRs are of unknown antigen specificity. Sequenced input: blood, either unsorted or a sorted T cell fraction (not recorded which). These TCRs come from a male donor with ankylosing spondylitis.

V usage is TRBV7-6 and J usage is TRBJ1-4; D is possibly TRBD1 (6 bases). There are 15 residues in the CDR3. Germline V lookup: CDR1 SGHVS, CDR2 FNYEAQ. V was shortened by 5 bases and J by 8 bases, with 18 bases between the two germline ends. The CDR3 loop reads CASSPITGLPEKLFF. CDR3 nucleotide sequence: TGTGCCAGCAGCCCTATCACAGGGCTACCCGAAAAACTGTTTTTT.

The rearrangement uses TRBV5-1 and TRBJ2-2, with D perhaps TRBD1 (5 bases). The germline gives CDR1 SGHRS, CDR2 YFSETQ. The CDR3 is made up of 14 amino acids. Trimming cost V 4 bases and J 4 bases, with 11 bases left between them. CDR3 residues: CASSVQGITGELFF. The CDR3 coding sequence is TGCGCCAGCAGCGTCCAGGGTATCACCGGGGAGCTGTTTTTT.

This clonotype has more than one count but fewer than ten. The chain uses TRBV3-1 and TRBJ2-7; D gene uncertain. There are 12 residues in the CDR3. Germline CDR1 and CDR2: LGHDT and YNNKEL (reference sequence). With 4 bases removed from V and 2 bases from J, the gap between germline ends came to 6 bases. The CDR3 loop reads CASSRTTYEQYF. DNA of the CDR3: TGTGCCAGCAGCCGAACTACCTACGAGCAGTACTTC.

The chain joins TRBV11-1 to TRBJ2-5; 9 bases are a match to TRBD2. V dropped 5 bases and J dropped 4; count of bases not matched to a gene: 11. The CDR3 is made up of 16 amino acids. CDR1 is SGHAT, CDR2 FQDESV, per germline (reference sequence). CDR3 nucleotides: TGTGCCAGCAGCCTGCAACCGGGACTAGCAGGAGAGACCCAGTACTTC. Residues: CASSLQPGLAGETQYF. Based on the CDR3 plus reference TRBV11-1 and TRBJ2-5, the full variable domain is EAEVAQSPRYKITEKSQAVAFWCDPISGHATLYWYRQILGQGPELLVQFQDESVVDDSQLPKDRFSAERLKGVDSTLKIQPAELGDSAMYLCASSLQPGLAGETQYFGPGTRLLVL.

The CDR3 region is CASREATSNYGYTF. Here the CDR3 DNA reads TGTGCCAGCAGGGAAGCCACCTCTAACTATGGCTACACCTTC. The rearrangement links TRBV7-9 to TRBJ1-2, with D unresolved. The CDR3 is 14 residues long. Germline CDR1 is SEHNR and CDR2 is FQNEAQ (reference sequence). Deletions cut 6 bases from V and 0 bases from J, with 11 bases between.

The V call is TRBV15, the J call TRBJ2-7; 7 nucleotides agree with TRBD2. Germline values: CDR1 LNHNV, CDR2 YYDKDF (reference sequence). The CDR3 sequence is 17 residues long. V lost 0 bases and J lost 0; bases outside the gene matches: 8. CDR3 sequence (DNA): TGTGCCACCAGCAGAGATGGGGAGGGTCTTTCCTCCTACGAGCAGTACTTC. Translation gives CATSRDGEGLSSYEQYF.

The chain couples TRBV30 to TRBJ1-1; D gene uncertain. Germline V lookup: CDR1 GTSNPN, CDR2 SVGIG (reference sequence). This CDR3 spans 13 amino acids. V was clipped by 3 bases and J by 0 bases, with 8 bases between them. This CDR3 is CAWSPGVNTEAFF. The CDR3 nucleotides read TGTGCCTGGAGCCCAGGAGTGAACACTGAAGCTTTCTTT.

A few counts support this clonotype. The chain links TRBV9 to TRBJ2-1; TRBD1 might be the D (5 bases). CDR1 SGDLS and CDR2 YYNGEE come from the germline V gene. V was pared by 4 bases and J by 12 bases, with 14 bases between. This CDR3 has 12 residues. The CDR3 coding sequence is TGTGCCAGCAGCTTAACCCAGGGTCCGCAGTTCTTC. Protein product: CASSLTQGPQFF.

This clonotype was seen more than once but under ten times. The chain couples TRBV2 to TRBJ2-1; 9 positions agree with TRBD2. Losses at the gene ends were 9 bases for V and 4 bases for J; bases not matched to a gene: 7. Germline CDR1 reads SNHLY; CDR2 reads FYNNEI. The CDR3 loop spans 14 amino acids. The CDR3 here is CASQAGGRYNEQFF. The CDR3, as DNA: TGTGCCAGTCAAGCGGGGGGTCGTTACAATGAGCAGTTCTTC.